The rows below give T cell receptor beta chains drawn from one sample of a study of blood T cells in healthy people across ages. TCRdb fed the 5' RACE reads into MiXCR, producing one record per CDR3 protein. The profile shows more than 650,000 distinct CDR3 sequences, more than 25% of them singletons. Separately, the same data were catalogued under a study of T cells of mothers and their children.

Sequences were obtained from blood. These receptors were collected from a boy between 10 and 17 years old in good health. The CDR3 runs from the conserved cysteine through the conserved F or W. The D gene is left open where the match is weak. The size entry is marked missing in some rows and otherwise reads once, few, many or a size class.

d_gene: NA
j_gene: TRBJ1-1
v_gene: TRBV3-1
abundance: NA
CDR3aa: CASRTTGTGDTEAFF
CDR3nt: TGTGCCAGCAGAACGACCGGGACTGGGGACACTGAAGCTTTCTTT

d_gene: NA
j_gene: TRBJ2-5
v_gene: TRBV5-1
abundance: NA
CDR3aa: CASSLGSTSQETQYF
CDR3nt: TGCGCCAGCAGCTTAGGGTCGACAAGCCAAGAGACCCAGTACTTC

d_gene: NA
j_gene: TRBJ1-4
v_gene: TRBV9
abundance: NA
CDR3aa: CASSQRGQTNEKLFF
CDR3nt: TGTGCCAGCAGCCAAAGGGGACAAACTAATGAAAAACTGTTTTTT

d_gene: TRBD1
j_gene: TRBJ2-7
v_gene: TRBV27
abundance: NA
CDR3aa: CASSWAGQGAYEQYF
CDR3nt: TGTGCCAGCAGTTGGGCGGGACAGGGGGCCTACGAGCAGTACTTC

d_gene: TRBD2
j_gene: TRBJ2-5
v_gene: TRBV6-1
abundance: NA
CDR3aa: CASSLKGLADGQETQYF
CDR3nt: TGTGCCAGCAGTCTAAAGGGACTAGCGGACGGACAAGAGACCCAGTACTTC

d_gene: TRBD1
j_gene: TRBJ2-3
v_gene: TRBV30
abundance: NA
CDR3aa: CAWTGGPTDTQYF
CDR3nt: TGTGCCTGGACAGGGGGACCCACAGATACGCAGTATTTT

d_gene: NA
j_gene: TRBJ2-7
v_gene: TRBV5-5
abundance: NA
CDR3aa: CATQGRAYEQYF
CDR3nt: TGTGCCACACAAGGACGGGCCTACGAGCAGTACTTC

d_gene: TRBD2
j_gene: TRBJ2-6
v_gene: TRBV7-6
abundance: NA
CDR3aa: CASSASGGLHPGGANVLTF
CDR3nt: TGTGCCAGCAGCGCTAGCGGGGGCCTCCATCCGGGCGGGGCCAACGTCCTGACTTTC

d_gene: NA
j_gene: TRBJ1-4
v_gene: TRBV7-9
abundance: NA
CDR3aa: CASRGTASEKLFF
CDR3nt: TGTGCCAGCAGGGGGACTGCGAGTGAAAAACTGTTTTTT

d_gene: NA
j_gene: TRBJ2-7
v_gene: TRBV27
abundance: NA
CDR3aa: CASSLLSGYEQYF
CDR3nt: TGTGCCAGCAGTTTATTGTCAGGGTACGAGCAGTACTTC

d_gene: NA
j_gene: TRBJ1-1
v_gene: TRBV11-2
abundance: few
CDR3aa: CASSLDLRGSTEAFF
CDR3nt: TGTGCCAGCAGCTTAGATCTCAGGGGTAGCACTGAAGCTTTCTTT

d_gene: TRBD2
j_gene: TRBJ2-5
v_gene: TRBV20-1
abundance: NA
CDR3aa: CSARWGGGQETQYF
CDR3nt: TGCAGTGCTAGATGGGGCGGGGGCCAAGAGACCCAGTACTTC

d_gene: NA
j_gene: TRBJ2-5
v_gene: TRBV6-6
abundance: NA
CDR3aa: CASIRTPSKGGETQYF
CDR3nt: TGTGCCAGCATTAGGACACCCTCCAAGGGGGGAGAGACCCAGTACTTC

d_gene: NA
j_gene: TRBJ1-2
v_gene: TRBV29-1
abundance: few
CDR3aa: CSVYLNYGYTF
CDR3nt: TGCAGCGTTTATCTTAACTATGGCTACACCTTC

d_gene: TRBD1
j_gene: TRBJ1-1
v_gene: TRBV29-1
abundance: NA
CDR3aa: CSVTGETGAMNTEAFF
CDR3nt: TGCAGCGTTACAGGAGAGACAGGGGCGATGAACACTGAAGCTTTCTTT

d_gene: NA
j_gene: TRBJ2-7
v_gene: TRBV6-5
abundance: few
CDR3aa: CASSYEAGPFSYEQYF
CDR3nt: TGTGCCAGCAGTTACGAGGCAGGGCCCTTCTCCTACGAGCAGTACTTC

d_gene: NA
j_gene: TRBJ1-2
v_gene: TRBV12-3/TRBV12-4
abundance: few
CDR3aa: CASTSSLTRGYTF
CDR3nt: TGTGCCAGCACCTCCTCCTTAACGCGGGGCTACACCTTC

d_gene: TRBD1
j_gene: TRBJ2-1
v_gene: TRBV19
abundance: NA
CDR3aa: CASSISGQDYNEQFF
CDR3nt: TGTGCCAGTAGTATTTCCGGACAGGACTACAATGAGCAGTTCTTC

d_gene: TRBD1
j_gene: TRBJ2-1
v_gene: TRBV30
abundance: NA
CDR3aa: CAWSGPGTGRTYNEQFF
CDR3nt: TGTGCCTGGAGTGGTCCCGGGACAGGGAGGACCTACAATGAGCAGTTCTTC

d_gene: NA
j_gene: TRBJ1-1
v_gene: TRBV7-9
abundance: few
CDR3aa: CASSLTTGYKDTEAFF
CDR3nt: TGTGCCAGCAGCTTAACCACAGGGTATAAGGACACTGAAGCTTTCTTT

d_gene: NA
j_gene: TRBJ2-7
v_gene: TRBV18
abundance: NA
CDR3aa: CASSPMGWDSTYEQYF
CDR3nt: TGTGCCAGCTCACCTATGGGGTGGGACTCGACCTACGAGCAGTACTTC

d_gene: NA
j_gene: TRBJ2-1
v_gene: TRBV6-4
abundance: few
CDR3aa: CASSRGSGHLNEQFF
CDR3nt: TGTGCCAGCTCAAGAGGATCGGGACACCTCAATGAGCAGTTCTTC

d_gene: TRBD2
j_gene: TRBJ2-4
v_gene: TRBV6-6
abundance: few
CDR3aa: CASSTGLGIQYF
CDR3nt: TGTGCCAGCAGTACGGGACTAGGCATTCAGTACTTC

d_gene: TRBD1
j_gene: TRBJ2-5
v_gene: TRBV7-9
abundance: few
CDR3aa: CASSLAGGRDQETQYF
CDR3nt: TGTGCCAGCAGCTTAGCAGGGGGCAGGGATCAAGAGACCCAGTACTTC

d_gene: TRBD2
j_gene: TRBJ2-7
v_gene: TRBV6-2/TRBV6-3
abundance: NA
CDR3aa: CASRPSGDYEQYF
CDR3nt: TGTGCCAGCAGACCTAGCGGGGACTACGAGCAGTACTTC

d_gene: NA
j_gene: TRBJ1-2
v_gene: TRBV7-2
abundance: NA
CDR3aa: CASSPRADYGYTF
CDR3nt: TGTGCCAGCAGCCCCCGGGCCGACTATGGCTACACCTTC

d_gene: TRBD2
j_gene: TRBJ2-1
v_gene: TRBV5-1
abundance: NA
CDR3aa: CARPRLAGENEQFF
CDR3nt: TGCGCCAGACCTAGACTAGCGGGGGAAAATGAGCAGTTCTTC

d_gene: TRBD2
j_gene: TRBJ2-1
v_gene: TRBV10-3
abundance: few
CDR3aa: CAIRAGTSNEQFF
CDR3nt: TGTGCCATCAGGGCCGGGACTAGCAATGAGCAGTTCTTC

d_gene: TRBD1
j_gene: TRBJ1-1
v_gene: TRBV28
abundance: few
CDR3aa: CASIALYRGENTEAFF
CDR3nt: TGTGCCAGCATTGCCCTCTACAGGGGGGAGAACACTGAAGCTTTCTTT

d_gene: NA
j_gene: TRBJ2-5
v_gene: TRBV15
abundance: many
CDR3aa: CATSRKGSGLETQYF
CDR3nt: TGTGCCACCAGCAGGAAGGGGTCAGGGCTTGAGACCCAGTACTTC

d_gene: NA
j_gene: TRBJ1-4
v_gene: TRBV4-2
abundance: NA
CDR3aa: CASSQEGPRTNEKLFF
CDR3nt: TGTGCCAGCAGCCAAGAAGGACCGAGAACTAATGAAAAACTGTTTTTT

d_gene: TRBD2
j_gene: TRBJ2-3
v_gene: TRBV12-3/TRBV12-4
abundance: NA
CDR3aa: CASSPFIRAGEGTDTQYF
CDR3nt: TGTGCCAGCAGCCCCTTTATCCGAGCGGGGGAGGGCACAGATACGCAGTATTTT

d_gene: TRBD1
j_gene: TRBJ1-2
v_gene: TRBV6-2/TRBV6-3
abundance: few
CDR3aa: CATLDRAGYGYTF
CDR3nt: TGTGCCACCTTGGACAGGGCGGGCTATGGCTACACCTTC

d_gene: NA
j_gene: TRBJ2-4
v_gene: TRBV2
abundance: few
CDR3aa: CASSEIGQAQYF
CDR3nt: TGTGCCAGCAGTGAAATTGGGCAGGCTCAGTACTTC

d_gene: TRBD1
j_gene: TRBJ1-4
v_gene: TRBV6-1
abundance: few
CDR3aa: CASSPLPAGQGHEKLFF
CDR3nt: TGTGCCAGCAGCCCATTGCCTGCGGGACAGGGACATGAAAAACTGTTTTTT

d_gene: NA
j_gene: TRBJ1-2
v_gene: TRBV12-3/TRBV12-4
abundance: NA
CDR3aa: CASNPGNYGYTF
CDR3nt: TGTGCCAGCAACCCGGGGAACTATGGCTACACCTTC

d_gene: NA
j_gene: TRBJ2-7
v_gene: TRBV12-3/TRBV12-4
abundance: NA
CDR3aa: CASVRRGGYEQYF
CDR3nt: TGTGCCAGCGTCAGGAGGGGGGGGTACGAGCAGTACTTC

d_gene: TRBD2
j_gene: TRBJ2-6
v_gene: TRBV2
abundance: NA
CDR3aa: CASSPWGGESSGANVLTF
CDR3nt: TGTGCCAGCAGCCCTTGGGGGGGTGAGAGCTCTGGGGCCAACGTCCTGACTTTC

d_gene: NA
j_gene: TRBJ2-5
v_gene: TRBV5-1
abundance: few
CDR3aa: CASSLVEEETQYF
CDR3nt: TGCGCCAGCAGCTTAGTGGAGGAAGAGACCCAGTACTTC

d_gene: NA
j_gene: TRBJ2-5
v_gene: TRBV2
abundance: many
CDR3aa: CASPEGLGRETQYF
CDR3nt: TGTGCCAGCCCAGAAGGGCTAGGGAGAGAGACCCAGTACTTC

d_gene: NA
j_gene: TRBJ2-7
v_gene: TRBV18
abundance: few
CDR3aa: CASSPRTEAYEQYF
CDR3nt: TGTGCCAGCTCACCGCGGACGGAGGCCTACGAGCAGTACTTC

d_gene: TRBD1
j_gene: TRBJ2-3
v_gene: TRBV28
abundance: NA
CDR3aa: CASLPLSRTGGIDTQYF
CDR3nt: TGTGCCAGCCTTCCTCTATCCAGGACAGGGGGCATAGATACGCAGTATTTT

d_gene: NA
j_gene: TRBJ2-7
v_gene: TRBV3-1
abundance: few
CDR3aa: CASSNQPLYREPRYEQYF
CDR3nt: TGTGCCAGCAGCAACCAACCCTTGTACAGAGAACCCCGATACGAGCAGTACTTC

d_gene: NA
j_gene: TRBJ1-6
v_gene: TRBV10-2
abundance: few
CDR3aa: CASSDSVASTYNSPLHF
CDR3nt: TGCGCCAGCAGTGACTCCGTTGCCTCAACTTATAATTCACCCCTCCACTTT

d_gene: TRBD1
j_gene: TRBJ2-4
v_gene: TRBV5-1
abundance: NA
CDR3aa: CASSLGTGIAKNIQYF
CDR3nt: TGCGCCAGCAGCTTGGGGACAGGGATTGCCAAAAACATTCAGTACTTC

d_gene: TRBD2
j_gene: TRBJ2-3
v_gene: TRBV9
abundance: NA
CDR3aa: CASSVASGGKDTQYF
CDR3nt: TGTGCCAGCAGCGTAGCTAGCGGGGGGAAGGATACGCAGTATTTT

d_gene: TRBD1
j_gene: TRBJ2-5
v_gene: TRBV20-1
abundance: NA
CDR3aa: CSATEGTGEKTQYF
CDR3nt: TGCAGTGCTACTGAAGGGACAGGGGAAAAGACCCAGTACTTC

d_gene: TRBD2
j_gene: TRBJ2-5
v_gene: TRBV20-1
abundance: few
CDR3aa: CSAMLPTSGGDQETQYF
CDR3nt: TGCAGTGCCATGCTGCCGACTAGCGGGGGAGACCAAGAGACCCAGTACTTC

d_gene: TRBD1
j_gene: TRBJ1-1
v_gene: TRBV29-1
abundance: NA
CDR3aa: CSVGQQNTEAFF
CDR3nt: TGCAGCGTGGGACAGCAGAACACTGAAGCTTTCTTT

d_gene: NA
j_gene: TRBJ2-3
v_gene: TRBV5-1
abundance: NA
CDR3aa: CASSSGGGDTQYF
CDR3nt: TGCGCCAGCAGCTCCGGTGGGGGAGATACGCAGTATTTT

d_gene: TRBD2
j_gene: TRBJ2-5
v_gene: TRBV25-1
abundance: NA
CDR3aa: CASSERLAGQETQYF
CDR3nt: TGTGCCAGCAGTGAGAGGCTAGCGGGGCAGGAGACCCAGTACTTC